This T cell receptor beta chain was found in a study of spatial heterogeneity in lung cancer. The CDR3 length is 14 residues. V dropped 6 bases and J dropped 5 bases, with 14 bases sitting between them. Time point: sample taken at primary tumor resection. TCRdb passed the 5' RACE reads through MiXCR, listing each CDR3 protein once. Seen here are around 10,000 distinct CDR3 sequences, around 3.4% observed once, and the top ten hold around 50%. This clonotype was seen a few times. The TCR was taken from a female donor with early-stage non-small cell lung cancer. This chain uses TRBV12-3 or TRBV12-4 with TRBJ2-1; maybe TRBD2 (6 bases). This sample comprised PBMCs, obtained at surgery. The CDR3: CASRVTRGNNEQFF. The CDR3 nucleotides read TGTGCCAGCAGGGTGACTAGGGGTAACAATGAGCAGTTCTTC.